The 10 T cell receptor beta chains listed next were all sequenced from one sample in a study of T cells in Graves' hyperthyroidism and ophthalmopathy. Amplified TCR beta CDR3 regions derived from RNA transcripts. First-round RT-PCR with HTBI primers amplified the TCR CDR3 region. In TCRdb, the multiplex PCR reads were re-called with MiXCR into one record per CDR3 protein. The table records fewer than 750,000 distinct CDR3 sequences, about half of them present only once. The sequenced sample was peripheral blood or thyroid tissue (not recorded which). These receptors all come from a woman in her late teens or twenties with Graves' hyperthyroidism.

This sequence joins TRBV29-1 and TRBJ2-7; 8 bases are a match to TRBD2. The CDR3 is 11 residues long. V lost 8 bases to trimming and J lost 3 bases; unmatched junction nucleotides: 3. In germline, CDR1 is SQVTM, CDR2 ANQGSEA. CDR3 bases: TGCAGCTCTGGGACTAGCTACGAGCAGTACTTC. This codes for CSSGTSYEQYF.

The table lists this clonotype with a few counts. The J gene is TRBJ2-1, the V gene TRBV20-1, with TRBD2 matching 8 bases. CDR1 DFQATT and CDR2 SNEGSKA come from the germline V gene (reference sequence). This CDR3 spans 14 amino acids. The V gene end was trimmed by 8 bases and the J gene end by 6 bases; junction bases not matched to a gene: 12. The chain's CDR3 is CSPSSGRGINEQFF. The CDR3 nucleotides are TGCAGTCCATCAAGCGGGAGAGGCATCAATGAGCAGTTCTTC.

The chain carries TRBV10-3 and TRBJ1-1; D perhaps matches TRBD1 (5 bases). This CDR3 has 15 residues. V shed 0 bases and J shed 7 bases, with 15 bases lying between them. From germline, CDR1 is ENHRY and CDR2 SYGVKD. CDR3 nucleotides: TGTGCCATCAGTGAGTCGGGGCAGGGTTCAGATGAAGCTTTCTTT. The encoded protein is CAISESGQGSDEAFF.

V gene TRBV20-1 combines with J gene TRBJ2-5; 10 nucleotides agree with TRBD2. Germline lookup yields CDR1 DFQATT and CDR2 SNEGSKA (reference sequence). The CDR3 consists of 15 residues. J gave up 5 bases and V 5 bases, and 11 bases lay outside the gene matches. The CDR3 loop reads CSAGLAGVRSETQYF. The CDR3 bases are TGCAGTGCTGGGCTAGCGGGAGTGAGGAGCGAGACCCAGTACTTC.

This clonotype was detected a few times. This chain joins TRBV10-3 and TRBJ2-7; perhaps TRBD1 as D (6 bases). V was shortened by 2 bases and J by 0 bases, with 8 bases between the two germline ends. Germline CDR1 is ENHRY and CDR2 is SYGVKD. This CDR3 region has 14 residues. CDR3 coding DNA: TGTGCCATCAGTGAGGGGGGACACTCCTACGAGCAGTACTTC. Its protein is CAISEGGHSYEQYF.

This clonotype was detected a few times. V and J are TRBV27 and TRBJ2-7; 11 positions match TRBD2. CDR3 length: 15 amino acids. CDR1 is MNHEY and CDR2 is SMNVEV in the germline V gene (reference sequence). With V trimmed by 4 bases and J by 7 bases, 9 bases remained unmatched. The CDR3 DNA sequence: TGTGCCAGCAGTTCAAGACTAGCGGGATCGGGAGAGCAGTACTTC. This gives the protein CASSSRLAGSGEQYF.

This clonotype has a count of ten or more. This chain uses TRBV2 with TRBJ1-1; no reliable D call. The CDR3 sequence is 11 residues long. The germline V gene has CDR1 SNHLY and CDR2 FYNNEI. With 4 bases removed from V and 13 bases from J, the gap between germline ends came to 13 bases. In nucleotides, the CDR3 is TGTGCCAGCAGTGTCGGAGGGTTGGTTTTCTTT. Residues: CASSVGGLVFF.

This chain uses TRBV6-1 with TRBJ2-5; 8 bases map to TRBD1. The CDR3 contains 13 residues. Germline V lookup: CDR1 MNHNS, CDR2 SASEGT. CDR3 amino acids: CAREDRAQETQYF. CDR3 DNA: TGTGCTAGAGAGGACAGGGCGCAAGAGACCCAGTACTTC.

The chain uses TRBV15 and TRBJ2-7; tentatively, D is TRBD1 (5 bases). The V and J ends lost 0 bases and 3 bases respectively, with 15 bases between them. CDR1 and CDR2 from the germline V gene are LNHNV and YYDKDF (reference sequence). The CDR3 runs 16 residues. For the CDR3, the DNA is TGTGCCACCAGCAGAGAACCGGGCCAGGGAAGCTACGAGCAGTACTTC. Protein: CATSREPGQGSYEQYF.

The genes are TRBV5-1 and TRBJ1-2, with a possible D match to TRBD1 (5 bases). Germline V CDR1 and CDR2: SGHRS, YFSETQ. The CDR3 covers 16 residues. The V and J ends lost 1 base and 0 bases respectively, with 13 bases between them. CDR3 in DNA: TGCGCCAGCAGCTTGTCAGCGGGGGGGACTAACTATGGCTACACCTTC. This gives the protein CASSLSAGGTNYGYTF.